The 17 T cell receptor beta chains given below trace back to one sample, sequenced in a study of CD8+CD57+ T cells in acquired aplastic anemia. CDR3 and TCR beta VDJ profiling relied on genomic DNA as the template. From the reads, TCRdb called clonotypes with MiXCR, one entry per CDR3 protein. The sample yields about 420,000 distinct CDR3 sequences, roughly 68% seen once. The sequenced sample consisted of sorted CD4+, CD8+, or CD8+CD57+ T cells (not recorded which) from PBMCs. The receptors come from a human donor in good health, serving as a control.

The chain has TRBV20-1 and TRBJ2-1, with D uncertain. In germline, CDR1 is DFQATT, CDR2 SNEGSKA (reference sequence). The germline V and J ends were trimmed by 5 bases and 16 bases, with 18 bases remaining between them. CDR3 length: 11 amino acids. Written as DNA, the CDR3 is TGCAGTGCTTCGACGGCGCACACTGAATTCTTC. Protein sequence: CSASTAHTEFF.

In nucleotides, the CDR3 is TGTGCCAGCAGCACCGATATGAACACTGAAGCTTTCTTT. Its protein is CASSTDMNTEAFF. J is TRBJ1-1 and V is TRBV5-5; D ambiguous. The CDR3 runs 13 residues. Trimming removed 4 bases from V and 0 bases from J, with 7 bases in between. The germline CDR1 and CDR2 sequences are SGHKS and YYEKEE (reference sequence).

The chain employs TRBV24-1 and TRBJ2-1; 14 positions match TRBD2. The V segment lost 4 bases and the J segment 3 bases; nucleotides outside the gene matches: 4. CDR3 length equals 17 residues. CDR1 and CDR2 from the germline V gene are KGHDR and SFDVKD. CDR3 protein: CATSEPGLAGDYNEQFF. DNA of the CDR3: TGTGCCACCAGTGAACCGGGACTAGCGGGGGACTACAATGAGCAGTTCTTC.

The chain couples TRBV12-3 or TRBV12-4 to TRBJ2-4, with no clear D. With the DNA end fitting TRBJ2-7 better, the J assignment may be wrong. The CDR3 is 14 amino acids. The CDR3: CASSLERGTSEQYF. The CDR3 nucleotides are TGTGCCAGCAGTTTAGAGAGAGGCACCTCCGAGCAGTACTTC.

The chain employs TRBV10-1 and TRBJ2-7; TRBD1 agrees at 9 bases. Germline V gene data show CDR1 as WNHNN and CDR2 as SYGVQD (reference sequence). Trimming cost V 6 bases and J 3 bases; bases outside gene matches: 9. This CDR3 region has 15 residues. The CDR3 loop reads CASSEGTGFSYEQYF. Here the CDR3 DNA reads TGCGCCAGCAGCGAGGGGACAGGGTTTAGCTACGAGCAGTACTTC.

Remarks on this clonotype: This may be a read error, as it is one base from a much larger clone. This chain joins TRBV5-6 and TRBJ1-4; 7 nucleotides agree with TRBD1. Germline V gene data show CDR1 as SGHDT and CDR2 as YYEEEE. The CDR3 extends over 15 amino acids. CDR3 DNA sequence: TGTGCCTGCAGTATGGGACAGTCAACTAATGAAAAACTGTTTTTT. Amino acids: CACSMGQSTNEKLFF. Filled out from reference TRBV5-6 and TRBJ1-4, the complete variable domain reads DAGVTQSPTHLIKTRGQQVTLRCSPKSGHDTVSWYQQALGQGPQFIFQYYEEEERQRGNFPDRFSGHQFPNYSSELNVNALLLGDSALYLCACSMGQSTNEKLFFGSGTQLSVL.

V gene TRBV5-5 combines with J gene TRBJ1-5; D gene ambiguous. The CDR3 is made up of 12 amino acids. Trimming removed 5 bases from V and 7 bases from J, with 10 bases in between. Germline V lookup: CDR1 SGHKS, CDR2 YYEKEE (reference sequence). CDR3 in amino acids: CASSVAEQPQHF. The DNA of the CDR3 is TGTGCCAGCAGTGTAGCAGAACAGCCCCAGCATTTT. Based on the CDR3 plus reference TRBV5-5 and TRBJ1-5, the full variable domain is DAGVTQSPTHLIKTRGQQVTLRCSPISGHKSVSWYQQVLGQGPQFIFQYYEKEERGRGNFPDRFSARQFPNYSSELNVNALLLGDSALYLCASSVAEQPQHFGDGTRLSIL.

Concerning this clonotype itself: The CDR3 end shows no conserved phenylalanine or tryptophan, and so a read error is likely. No DNA is shown, since the ends of the CDR3 on it are uncertain; the CDR3 is the one TCRdb lists. The rearrangement uses TRBV2 and TRBJ1-2. Per germline, CDR1 SNHLY and CDR2 FYNNEI. A total of 15 residues make up the CDR3, ends included. CDR3: CASSERSLETQYFGP.

This CDR3 reads CASSLYRRQGHDTQYF. As DNA, the CDR3 is TGTGCCAGCAGCTTGTATAGAAGACAGGGCCACGATACGCAGTATTTT. The V and J genes are TRBV5-6 and TRBJ2-3; 7 nucleotides match TRBD1. After removal of 1 base from V and 6 bases from J, the junction contained 11 bases not matched to a gene. The CDR3 is 16 residues long. Germline CDR1 SGHDT, CDR2 YYEEEE. Full variable domain (missing parts from reference TRBV5-6 and TRBJ2-3): DAGVTQSPTHLIKTRGQQVTLRCSPKSGHDTVSWYQQALGQGPQFIFQYYEEEERQRGNFPDRFSGHQFPNYSSELNVNALLLGDSALYLCASSLYRRQGHDTQYFGPGTRLTVL.

About this clonotype itself: Since no conserved phenylalanine or tryptophan closes the CDR3, a read error is the likely cause. Because the CDR3's place on the DNA is in doubt, the DNA is left out and the CDR3 is given as listed by TCRdb. The chain combines TRBV9 with TRBJ1-1. A total of 13 residues make up the CDR3, ends included. CDR1 is SGDLS, CDR2 YYNGEE, per germline. CDR3 in amino acids: CASSADMRTEAII.

The chain uses TRBV7-2 and TRBJ2-5; D uncertain. V was shortened by 5 bases and J by 2 bases, with 12 bases between the two germline ends. This CDR3 spans 14 amino acids. Germline V gives CDR1 SGHTA, CDR2 FQGNSA. CDR3 region: CASSLRTWQETQYF. In DNA form, the CDR3 reads TGTGCCAGCAGCCTCCGGACCTGGCAAGAGACCCAGTACTTC.

V gene TRBV7-6 combines with J gene TRBJ2-1; D is ambiguous. Germline assignment: CDR1 SGHVS and CDR2 FNYEAQ. The CDR3 consists of 16 residues. V lost 5 bases to trimming and J lost 13 bases, with 27 bases between them. The CDR3 protein is CASSPNKLNTQYFQFF. The CDR3 DNA reads TGTGCCAGCAGCCCCAATAAACTTAACACGCAGTATTTTCAGTTCTTC.

Details on this clonotype: Sequence at one end of the junction differs from germline and may be a read error. This chain joins TRBV4-2 and TRBJ1-2; TRBD1 matches 8 bases. There are 15 residues in the CDR3. Germline CDR1 is LGHNA and CDR2 is YNFKEQ. This chain's CDR3 is CSSSQDLDRVGDYTF. Written as DNA, the CDR3 is TGTTCCAGCAGCCAAGACCTGGACAGGGTGGGTGACTACACCTTC.

This clonotype was recorded many times. The chain has TRBV24-1 and TRBJ2-3, with 11 bases lining up with TRBD1. After removal of 6 bases from V and 3 bases from J, the junction contained 4 bases not matched to a gene. The germline V gene has CDR1 KGHDR and CDR2 SFDVKD. The CDR3 totals 15 residues. CDR3 nucleotide sequence: TGTGCCACCAGTAAAGGGACAGGGGGGACAGATACGCAGTATTTT. As protein: CATSKGTGGTDTQYF.

Points on this clonotype: One end of the junction is discordant with germline, which a read error may explain. This chain connects TRBV19 to TRBJ2-3; perhaps TRBD2 as D (5 bases). This CDR3 contains 14 residues. Germline V gene lookup returns CDR1 LNHDA and CDR2 SQIVND (reference sequence). The DNA for the CDR3 is TGTGCCAGCCGTGGGGTAGCGAGCGGAGATACGCAGAATTTT. This codes for CASRGVASGDTQNF.

This clonotype occurred many times. CDR3 amino acids: CASSPLQGQSPLHF. CDR3 nucleotide sequence: TGTGCCAGCAGCCCATTACAGGGTCAATCACCCCTCCACTTT. The V gene is TRBV7-2, the J gene TRBJ1-6, with D possibly TRBD1 on 6 matching bases. The germline CDR1 and CDR2 sequences are SGHTA and FQGNSA. Trimming took off 5 bases at V and 10 bases at J, with 15 bases between the two ends. The CDR3 has 14 amino acids.

CDR3 protein: CASSGLTGRTEAFF. The CDR3 nucleotides are TGTGCCAGCAGCGGACTAACCGGAAGAACTGAAGCTTTCTTT. The J gene is TRBJ1-1, the V gene TRBV9, with unresolved D. This CDR3 spans 14 amino acids. Looked up from germline, CDR1 is SGDLS and CDR2 is YYNGEE. V lost 3 bases and J 5 bases, leaving 14 bases between the germline ends.